The rows below give T cell receptor beta chains drawn from one sample of a study of blood T cell repertoires in COVID-19. Clones were read by immunoSEQ multiplex PCR, and TCRdb kept only the in-frame ones, dropping some. The sample yields 200,000 to 250,000 clones, roughly 90% seen once. The specimen sequenced was peripheral blood. These receptors came from a woman aged 55-70 years with acute or convalescent COVID-19. Both conserved end residues are trimmed from each CDR3. The order of the fields is V gene, J gene, CDR3 protein.

v_gene: TRBV7-2; j_gene: TRBJ1-2; CDR3aa: ASSPLGGNYGYT
v_gene: TRBV5-6; j_gene: TRBJ1-5; CDR3aa: ASSTGTGGRNQPQH
v_gene: TRBV21-1; j_gene: TRBJ2-7; CDR3aa: ASSKGATSGRAIPRSYEQY
v_gene: TRBV15; j_gene: TRBJ1-1; CDR3aa: ATSRVGQPNTEAF
v_gene: TRBV7-9; j_gene: TRBJ1-2; CDR3aa: ASRSGGAGVYGYT
v_gene: TRBV5-1; j_gene: TRBJ1-2; CDR3aa: ASSLAPDRGVYT
v_gene: TRBV28; j_gene: TRBJ2-7; CDR3aa: ASSLTGISYEQY
v_gene: TRBV3-1/TRBV3-2; j_gene: TRBJ1-1; CDR3aa: ASSQDPRGLTEAF
v_gene: TRBV25-1; j_gene: TRBJ1-2; CDR3aa: ASTQGVGYT
v_gene: TRBV7-2; j_gene: TRBJ2-1; CDR3aa: ASSHRPLAGPNEQF
v_gene: TRBV30; j_gene: TRBJ2-3; CDR3aa: AYQGTFTTTDTQY
v_gene: TRBV4-1; j_gene: TRBJ1-4; CDR3aa: ASSPTGGNEKLF
v_gene: TRBV5-1; j_gene: TRBJ2-2; CDR3aa: ASVQGSNTGELF
v_gene: TRBV5-1; j_gene: TRBJ1-3; CDR3aa: ASAQGPGNTIY
v_gene: TRBV7-6; j_gene: TRBJ2-5; CDR3aa: ASSPRILVRETQY
v_gene: TRBV11-2; j_gene: TRBJ2-7; CDR3aa: ASSLDSLAASYEQY
v_gene: TRBV19; j_gene: TRBJ1-5; CDR3aa: ASSPPGGRWQPQH
v_gene: TRBV18; j_gene: TRBJ2-7; CDR3aa: ASSPRPGQGPYEQY
v_gene: TRBV5-4; j_gene: TRBJ1-5; CDR3aa: ASSTGTGDQPQH
v_gene: TRBV20-1; j_gene: TRBJ2-7; CDR3aa: SAATGEQY
v_gene: TRBV19; j_gene: TRBJ2-5; CDR3aa: ASRPTGGGETQY
v_gene: TRBV7-9; j_gene: TRBJ2-7; CDR3aa: ASSFSSPASYEQY
v_gene: TRBV28; j_gene: TRBJ2-7; CDR3aa: ASRRTGGRPYEQY
v_gene: TRBV6-2/TRBV6-3; j_gene: TRBJ1-5; CDR3aa: ASSYSSRNQPQH
v_gene: TRBV12-3/TRBV12-4; j_gene: TRBJ2-5; CDR3aa: ASSWDRGETQY
v_gene: TRBV6-6; j_gene: TRBJ2-2; CDR3aa: ASSYWTGGSGELF
v_gene: TRBV5-4; j_gene: TRBJ1-2; CDR3aa: ASSGRQGLNYGYT
v_gene: TRBV19; j_gene: TRBJ1-2; CDR3aa: ASSPRGLRNYGYT
v_gene: TRBV6-6; j_gene: TRBJ1-2; CDR3aa: ASGPGGVGGSDYGYT
v_gene: TRBV4-2; j_gene: TRBJ1-1; CDR3aa: ASSQDWGGVGTEAF
v_gene: TRBV20-1; j_gene: TRBJ1-2; CDR3aa: SASRDQGNYGYT
v_gene: TRBV2; j_gene: TRBJ1-2; CDR3aa: ASSVRPSKDYGYT
v_gene: TRBV18; j_gene: TRBJ2-5; CDR3aa: ASSPNSQETQY
v_gene: TRBV2; j_gene: TRBJ1-6; CDR3aa: ASSLTNNSPLH
v_gene: TRBV19; j_gene: TRBJ1-5; CDR3aa: ASSWRGQPQH
v_gene: TRBV27; j_gene: TRBJ1-2; CDR3aa: ASSFEGYYGYT
v_gene: TRBV7-2; j_gene: TRBJ1-6; CDR3aa: ASSLPGSYNSPLH
v_gene: TRBV5-4; j_gene: TRBJ2-2; CDR3aa: ASSLKVRGSSRGELF
v_gene: TRBV5-1; j_gene: TRBJ2-3; CDR3aa: ASSLGREGTDTQY
v_gene: TRBV7-9; j_gene: TRBJ1-1; CDR3aa: ASSKAGSNTEAF
v_gene: TRBV10-1; j_gene: TRBJ2-7; CDR3aa: ASRMTGEQY
v_gene: TRBV12-5; j_gene: TRBJ1-5; CDR3aa: ASKSSVDRVNQPQH
v_gene: TRBV18; j_gene: TRBJ1-1; CDR3aa: ASSLTGAEVTEAF
v_gene: TRBV5-4; j_gene: TRBJ2-7; CDR3aa: ASSPATNGLYEQY
v_gene: TRBV11-2; j_gene: TRBJ2-4; CDR3aa: ASRIPGDRYIQY
v_gene: TRBV6-4; j_gene: TRBJ2-3; CDR3aa: ASGRTGNPTDTQY
v_gene: TRBV5-4; j_gene: TRBJ2-1; CDR3aa: ASSFQGLSYNEQF
v_gene: TRBV5-6; j_gene: TRBJ2-7; CDR3aa: ASSYRTSGTHKSLLEQY
v_gene: TRBV30; j_gene: TRBJ2-3; CDR3aa: AWSVRTVSTDTQY
v_gene: TRBV5-1; j_gene: TRBJ2-3; CDR3aa: ASSAGTGKTDTQY
v_gene: TRBV19; j_gene: TRBJ1-2; CDR3aa: ASSPRDYRYGYT
v_gene: TRBV2; j_gene: TRBJ2-7; CDR3aa: ASRREVKYEQY
v_gene: TRBV19; j_gene: TRBJ2-6; CDR3aa: ASSIGTSGGPGANVLT
v_gene: TRBV19; j_gene: TRBJ1-1; CDR3aa: ATGGGPMNTEAF
v_gene: TRBV5-6; j_gene: TRBJ2-3; CDR3aa: ASSRGGPTDTQY
v_gene: TRBV9; j_gene: TRBJ1-2; CDR3aa: ASSVDPRGYGYT